Listed below are T cell receptor beta chains from one sample, sequenced in a study of shared clonotypes between healthy human individuals. Data came from immunoSEQ multiplex PCR; TCRdb stores just in-frame clones and leaves some out. Among about 1,500,000 clones listed, roughly 97% were seen once. The sample comprised naive CD4+ T cells sorted from blood. Receptor source: a man younger than 40 in good health. Each CDR3 is given with its conserved first and last residue. A D gene is named only where the DNA matches it firmly. A row's size may be missing; if present it is once, few, many or a size class.

J | D | size | V | CDR3 | DNA
TRBJ2-3 | TRBD1 | NA | TRBV29-1 | CSVEDRITDTQYF | TGCAGCGTCGAGGACAGGATCACAGATACGCAGTATTTT
TRBJ2-1 | TRBD2 | once | TRBV5-1 | CASSPAASGVSYNEQFF | TGCGCCAGCAGCCCCGCGGCTAGCGGGGTCTCCTACAATGAGCAGTTCTTC
TRBJ2-2 | TRBD2 | NA | TRBV5-6 | CASSYPGTKNTGELFF | TGTGCCAGCAGCTACCCCGGGACTAAAAACACCGGGGAGCTGTTTTTT
TRBJ1-5 | NA | once | TRBV7-2 | CASSLVAQGLYSNQPQHF | TGTGCCAGCAGCCTAGTCGCCCAGGGACTCTATAGCAATCAGCCCCAGCATTTT
TRBJ2-7 | NA | NA | TRBV18 | CASSPVSGVSSYEQYF | TGTGCCAGCTCACCCGTCTCGGGAGTTAGCTCCTACGAGCAGTACTTC
TRBJ2-1 | NA | NA | TRBV7-6 | CASTKTLSSYNEQFF | TGTGCCAGCACCAAAACCCTGAGCTCCTACAATGAGCAGTTCTTC
TRBJ2-7 | NA | NA | TRBV27 | CASSFGQNTYEQYF | TGTGCCAGCAGTTTCGGCCAGAACACCTACGAGCAGTACTTC
TRBJ2-1 | NA | NA | TRBV5-1 | CASSRTTGLYNEQFF | TGCGCCAGCAGTAGGACTACAGGGTTATACAATGAGCAGTTCTTC
TRBJ2-4 | TRBD1 | NA | TRBV9 | CASSVDPGGAKNIQYF | TGTGCCAGCAGCGTAGATCCAGGGGGAGCCAAAAACATTCAGTACTTC
TRBJ2-1 | NA | NA | TRBV7-9 | CALPPSSYNEQFF | TGTGCCCTGCCGCCAAGCTCCTACAATGAGCAGTTCTTC
TRBJ2-3 | TRBD2 | NA | TRBV7-9 | CASSLASGGTDTQYF | TGTGCCAGCAGCTTAGCTTCGGGGGGTACAGATACGCAGTATTTT
TRBJ2-5 | TRBD1 | NA | TRBV5-6 | CASSLGDRRQETQYF | TGTGCCAGCAGCTTGGGGGACAGGAGACAAGAGACCCAGTACTTC
TRBJ2-1 | TRBD2 | NA | TRBV7-2 | CASSLGTRTGEQFF | TGTGCCAGCAGCCTAGGGACTAGGACTGGTGAGCAGTTCTTC
TRBJ1-2 | NA | NA | TRBV6-1 | CASSELRQNVGYTF | TGTGCCAGCAGTGAACTCCGTCAAAACGTCGGCTACACCTTC
TRBJ2-5 | NA | NA | TRBV29-1 | CSAPVGAGETQYF | TGCAGCGCCCCAGTGGGGGCCGGTGAGACCCAGTACTTC
TRBJ1-5 | NA | NA | TRBV7-9 | CASSSQGYQPQHF | TGTGCCAGCAGCTCACAGGGTTATCAGCCCCAGCATTTT
TRBJ2-1 | NA | NA | TRBV18 | CASSPPGLGSYNEQFF | TGTGCCAGCTCACCTCCGGGTCTCGGCTCCTACAATGAGCAGTTCTTC
TRBJ2-3 | TRBD1 | NA | TRBV2 | CASREGAQDTQYF | TGTGCCAGCAGAGAGGGGGCGCAAGATACGCAGTATTTT
TRBJ2-1 | NA | NA | TRBV1 | CTSSRGCSGSLSSYNEQFF | TGCACCAGCAGCCGTGGATGTAGCGGGAGTCTTAGCTCCTACAATGAGCAGTTCTTC
TRBJ1-5 | NA | NA | TRBV6-1 | CASSDAGFNQPQHF | TGTGCCAGCAGCGACGCGGGGTTTAATCAGCCCCAGCATTTT
TRBJ2-7 | NA | NA | TRBV11-2 | CASSLDAGWAGAYEQYF | TGTGCCAGCAGCTTAGATGCCGGGTGGGCAGGGGCATACGAGCAGTACTTC
TRBJ2-7 | NA | NA | TRBV2 | CASRDITYEQYF | TGTGCCAGCAGGGACATAACCTACGAGCAGTACTTC
TRBJ2-5 | TRBD1 | NA | TRBV29-1 | CSGSTGQETQYF | TGCAGCGGATCGACAGGGCAAGAGACCCAGTACTTC
TRBJ2-1 | TRBD2 | NA | TRBV18 | CASSGQTSGFREQFF | TGTGCCAGCTCAGGACAGACTAGCGGCTTTCGTGAGCAGTTCTTC
TRBJ1-1 | NA | once | TRBV19 | CASTSRHAWNTEAFF | TGTGCCAGTACTTCACGTCACGCCTGGAACACTGAAGCTTTCTTT
TRBJ2-7 | TRBD2 | NA | TRBV28 | CASRLTGTSGSYEQYF | TGTGCCAGCAGGCTCACCGGGACTAGCGGGAGTTACGAGCAGTACTTC